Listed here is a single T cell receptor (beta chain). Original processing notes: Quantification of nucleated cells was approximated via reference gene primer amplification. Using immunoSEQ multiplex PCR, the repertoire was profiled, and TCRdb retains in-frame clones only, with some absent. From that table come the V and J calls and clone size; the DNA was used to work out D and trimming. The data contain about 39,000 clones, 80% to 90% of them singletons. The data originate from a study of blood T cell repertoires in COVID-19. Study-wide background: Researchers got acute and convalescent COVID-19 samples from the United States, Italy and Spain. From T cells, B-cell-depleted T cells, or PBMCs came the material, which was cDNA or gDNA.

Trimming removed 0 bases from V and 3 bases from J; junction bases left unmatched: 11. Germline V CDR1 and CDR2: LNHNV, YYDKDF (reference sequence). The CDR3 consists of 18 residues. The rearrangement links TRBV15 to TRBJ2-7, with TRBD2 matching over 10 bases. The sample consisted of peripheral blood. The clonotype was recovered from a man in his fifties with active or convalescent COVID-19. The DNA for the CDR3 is TGTGCCACCAGCAGAGATAGGCTAGCGGGAGTATCGGTCTACGAGCAGTACTTC. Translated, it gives CATSRDRLAGVSVYEQYF.